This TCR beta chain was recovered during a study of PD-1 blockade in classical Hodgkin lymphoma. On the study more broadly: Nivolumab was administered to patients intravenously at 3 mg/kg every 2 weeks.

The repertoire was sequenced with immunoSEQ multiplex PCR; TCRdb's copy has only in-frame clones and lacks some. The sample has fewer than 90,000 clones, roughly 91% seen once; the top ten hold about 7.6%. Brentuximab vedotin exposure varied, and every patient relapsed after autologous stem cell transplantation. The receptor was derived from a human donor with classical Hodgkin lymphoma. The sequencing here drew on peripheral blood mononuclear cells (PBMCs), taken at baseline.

CDR3 sequence: CASSGAGVRNEKLFF. The DNA of the CDR3 is TGTGCCAGCAGTGGAGCGGGTGTTCGGAATGAAAAACTGTTTTTT. The chain recombines TRBV6-1 with TRBJ1-4; the D is unclear. CDR1 is MNHNS and CDR2 is SASEGT in the germline V gene. There are 15 residues in the CDR3. Trimming left V 4 bases short and J 5 bases short, with 14 bases between.